This T cell receptor beta chain was captured in a study of CD8 T cells in ankylosing spondylitis. Preparation of TCR beta libraries was done by quantitative 5'-RACE with molecular barcodes. From the 5' RACE reads, TCRdb called clonotypes with MiXCR, one entry per CDR3 protein. This sample has 200,000 to 250,000 distinct CDR3 sequences; 15% to 20% occur once, and the top ten carry approximately 40%. In the case of this clonotype: No antigen is known for it.

CDR1 and CDR2 from the germline V gene are MNHEY and SMNVEV (reference sequence). Trimming removed 5 bases at V and 0 bases at J, with 17 bases between. The CDR3 is 17 residues long. Findings and limits, study-wide: Those disease-linked clones were CD8+; they were also relatively rare in peripheral blood. Made up of fewer than 10 highly homologous variants, a TCR beta motif appeared characteristic of ankylosing spondylitis blood. Reactive arthritis synovial fluid and blood previously showed some of these motif variants. Disease-linked clones were reportedly significantly enriched in matched ankylosing spondylitis synovial fluid.

The chain uses TRBV27 and TRBJ2-1; possible D gene TRBD2, 6 bases. This TCR was sampled from a male donor with ankylosing spondylitis. Sequenced material: blood, either unsorted or a sorted T cell fraction (not recorded which). CDR3 sequence: CASSSDGSWSSYNEQFF. Here the CDR3 DNA reads TGTGCCAGCAGTAGCGACGGGAGTTGGAGCTCCTACAATGAGCAGTTCTTC.